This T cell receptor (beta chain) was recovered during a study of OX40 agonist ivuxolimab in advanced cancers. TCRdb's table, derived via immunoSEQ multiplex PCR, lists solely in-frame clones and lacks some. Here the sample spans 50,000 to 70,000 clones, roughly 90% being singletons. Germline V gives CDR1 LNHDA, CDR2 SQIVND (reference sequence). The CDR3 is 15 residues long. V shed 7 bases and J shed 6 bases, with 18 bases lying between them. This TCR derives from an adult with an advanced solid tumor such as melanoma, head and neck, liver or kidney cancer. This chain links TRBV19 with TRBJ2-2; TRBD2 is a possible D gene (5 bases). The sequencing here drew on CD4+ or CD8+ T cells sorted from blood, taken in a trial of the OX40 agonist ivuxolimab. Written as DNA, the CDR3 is TGTGCCAGTACTCTTTTCGGGATGTCCGCCGGGGAGCTGTTTTTT. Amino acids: CASTLFGMSAGELFF.